This T cell receptor (beta chain) was sequenced during a study of blood T cells in healthy people across ages. Findings and limits, study-wide: The lack of PBMC sorting stopped any conclusive naive versus antigen-experienced comparison.

This clonotype was found a few times. What it binds is unknown. A junction boundary mismatches the germline segment, possibly from a read error. Together with a sample-barcoded 5' primer, a J-beta primer mix was included in a second PCR lasting about 6 to 11 cycles. TCRdb independently ran MiXCR on the 5' RACE reads; one entry per CDR3 protein. The table lists roughly 640,000 distinct CDR3 sequences, roughly 31% of them singletons. CDR1 is SGHTA and CDR2 is FQGNSA in the germline V gene. This CDR3 has 15 amino acids. The material sequenced was blood. The chain has TRBV7-2 and TRBJ2-1; D is unclear. The TCR was taken from a woman older than 75 in good health. As DNA, the CDR3 is TGTGCCGGCAGCTTATTGAGGTCCGGATTCAATGAGCAGTTCTTC. It is translated as CAGSLLRSGFNEQFF.